This T cell receptor beta chain stems from a study of blood T cell repertoires in COVID-19 (dated by TCRdb to 2020 to 2022). Regarding the study in general: Samples from collaborators originated in the United States, Italy and Spain and spanned both the acute and convalescent phases of COVID-19. The prospective study material was composed of cDNA or gDNA derived from T cells, B-cell-depleted T cells, or PBMCs. Deeply sampled blood TCRbeta repertoires from subjects exposed to, actively infected with, or recovered from COVID-19 were included in the dataset. The repertoires were made available in a free public database intended to serve as a resource for research on the immune response to SARS-CoV-2. Samples were obtained from the ongoing ImmuneRACE study (first 160 participants) and from over 1,000 subjects provided by 6 global collaborators. Sample metadata almost always included a de-identified subject ID, COVID-19 status, age in years and sex. Where available, HLA class I and class II types were taken from metadata supplied by the sample provider and were not determined by assay-based typing.

TCRbeta CDR3 regions were amplified from genomic DNA using the immunoSEQ Assay, a bias-controlled multiplex PCR. As for the original processing: Within the assay, amplification of reference gene primers was used to estimate how many nucleated cells each sample contained. To quantify the absolute abundance of each unique TCRbeta CDR3 rearrangement, sequence reads were collapsed and filtered. For each sample, productive Simpson clonality was calculated as the square root of Simpson's diversity index over productive rearrangements. TCRdb mirrors the immuneACCESS table, restricted to in-frame sequences. Some clones are absent from its copies; in checked studies, under half trace to an unresolved V gene, and the reason for the others is unknown. V, J and clone size derive from that table, while D and trimming were established from the DNA sequence. A total of roughly 500,000 clones appear in this sample, roughly 87% of them only once. 0.75% to 0.9% of the sample is in the top ten clones.

One collaborating source in Seattle enrolled patients during active infection and followed them longitudinally through the course of disease. Whole blood was collected in K2EDTA tubes by collaborating institutions according to the institutions' own protocols. For TCRbeta analysis, collaborators shipped samples in one of three forms: frozen whole blood, isolated PBMCs, or DNA extracted from either of those sample types. Trimming removed 7 bases from V and 2 bases from J; the gene matches leave 8 bases unexplained. Taken from the germline V gene, the CDR1 and CDR2 loops are SNHLY and FYNNEI. The CDR3 holds 15 amino acids from the cysteine to the phenylalanine. The kept DNA is CDR3 alone, 45 bases in frame from the first base. The paper's findings and limits, for the study overall: The amount of clinical and demographic metadata varied by source and participant and was provided uncurated.

With regard to this clone: Its antigen has not been determined. No base quality values were provided; no much bigger clone lies one nucleotide off.

Sequences were obtained from peripheral blood. The receptor's source is a man between 18 and 35 years old with COVID-19, enrolled during active disease. The chain uses TRBV2 and TRBJ2-1; the central 7 bases match TRBD2. The DNA is as follows: TGTGCCAGCATGGGGGGGACTAAGCCCTACAATGAGCAGTTCTTC. It translates to CASMGGTKPYNEQFF.